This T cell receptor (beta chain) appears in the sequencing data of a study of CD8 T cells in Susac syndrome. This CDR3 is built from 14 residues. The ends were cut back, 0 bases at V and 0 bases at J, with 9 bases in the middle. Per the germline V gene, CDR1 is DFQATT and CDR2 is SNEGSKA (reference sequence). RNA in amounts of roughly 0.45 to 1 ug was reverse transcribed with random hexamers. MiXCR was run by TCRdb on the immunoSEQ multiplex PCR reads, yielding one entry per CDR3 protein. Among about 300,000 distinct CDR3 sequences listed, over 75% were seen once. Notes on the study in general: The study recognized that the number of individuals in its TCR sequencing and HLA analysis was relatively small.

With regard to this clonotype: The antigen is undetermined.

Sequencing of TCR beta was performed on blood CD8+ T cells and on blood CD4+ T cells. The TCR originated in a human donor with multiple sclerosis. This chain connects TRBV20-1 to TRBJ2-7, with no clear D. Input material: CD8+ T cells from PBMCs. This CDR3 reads CSARDLMGSYEQYF. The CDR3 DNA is TGCAGTGCTAGAGATCTGATGGGCTCCTACGAGCAGTACTTC.